This T cell receptor (beta chain) was sequenced during a study of cytomegalovirus exposure and HLA in healthy donors (dated by TCRdb to about 2017). With regard to the full study: An earlier analysis of roughly 610 of the donors reported about 260 Gb of sequence data and 117 million unique TCR beta sequences obtained from around 170 million T cells. An early release that covered approximately 600 HLA-typed donors contained around 330 gigabases of sequencing data and tens of millions of unique TCR sequences. Of the roughly 400 genotyped donors, over 80% were placed in the genetic ancestry cluster associated with self-reported Caucasian donors. The study was designed to test whether signatures of past pathogen exposure could be identified by cataloging public T cell receptors. The study used immunosequencing to profile the T cell repertoires of about 670 subjects and linked those repertoires to cytomegalovirus serostatus. A separate validation cohort of approximately 120 different subjects was used in addition to the roughly 720-subject first cohort. To predict cytomegalovirus infection status, the study brought together high-throughput TCR immunosequencing, statistical association of individual TCRs with disease status, and machine learning. In a later analysis, previously published TCR beta repertoires from about 640 donors were re-analyzed and high-resolution HLA genotyping was added so that TCR occurrence patterns could be studied. Rather than using new phenotypic data, the later analysis identified candidate immune exposures from TCR beta sequences and from how often those sequences occurred across donors. In an earlier analysis of several hundred of the donors, high-throughput TCR beta sequencing was used to judge whether each TCR beta V gene segment behaved as functional or pseudogenic. Donor age, sex, ethnicity and CMV serostatus were compiled together with the repertoire data. Genome-wide SNP genotypes for about 60% of the roughly 700 donors were used in a later genetic analysis, which treated that subset as a discovery cohort. Every discovery cohort repertoire had been produced on one sequencing platform. HLA typing covered class I and class II loci at four-digit resolution. The number of donors typed differed by locus, with about 629-630 for A, B, C, DRB1 and DQB1, roughly 520 for DQA1, under 610 for DPA1, and some 440 for DPB1. A handful of DR-DQ haplotypes were handled as single units for association and clustering because linkage in the cohort was strong. On average, over 200,000 unique TCR beta nucleotide sequences were sequenced per donor among some 420 genotyped donors of the cohort, with roughly 20% of those sequences being non-productive. Beyond this particular receptor, the publication reports: The authors suggested that the approach could potentially be extended to other disease states and immunological phenotypes. The study listed 170 or so TCR beta chains as associated with cytomegalovirus. CMV serostatus was the only immune exposure information available for the cohort. In a later analysis, about 17,000 TCR beta sequences were associated with specific HLA alleles at a false discovery rate of 0.05. Sequencing depth was assumed to be roughly uniform across donors in the presence/absence analyses, though that assumption may not hold. The classifier was reported to diagnose cytomegalovirus status with high specificity and sensitivity in both the original and validation cohorts. In vitro tests confirmed that three of the cytomegalovirus-associated TCR beta chains recognize cytomegalovirus antigens. This cohort had only TCR beta chains sequenced, and the lack of alpha or paired-chain data limited which features could be detected. According to a later analysis, parvovirus B19, influenza, CMV and Epstein-Barr virus appeared linked to several top co-occurrence clusters. When HLA alleles, especially DR and DQ, strongly co-occurred, TCR associations were difficult to assign to individual alleles. In an earlier analysis of more than 450 of the donors, most TCR beta V segments were observed in productive rearrangements about 90% or about 30% of the time, broadly matching IMGT annotations. Compared with the roughly 720-donor mean, donors in an Asian-associated ancestry cluster had fewer N-insertions in productive TCRs, according to a later genetic analysis. Compared with equally common non-associated chains, HLA-associated TCR beta chains in a later analysis were more clonally expanded and had lower generation probabilities. A further reported finding was that TCR beta sequences accurately predicted the HLA-A and HLA-B alleles for most subjects in the first cohort. Because counts were too low, some 17 rarely observed V segments, including chromosome 9 orphons, were left out of the earlier analysis of about 500 of the donors. Because the 87-base-pair reads could not distinguish some IMGT-functional V segments, including TRBV6-2 and TRBV6-3, those segments were excluded. While some public TCRs were present in many individuals, most TCR sequences turned up only very rarely across donors. Correlated functional status among segregating V segments might be attributable to linkage disequilibrium, but an unknown experimental factor could not be ruled out. Because HLA typing was missing for some donors at each locus, association tests included only the typed subset. In a later analysis, the rate of TCR association differed among HLA loci, with DRB1 alleles having the most associated TCRs and HLA-C alleles having the fewest. In a later analysis, most CMV-associated TCR beta chains were found to appear HLA-restricted, with HLA associations seemingly driven largely by CMV exposure. A cluster of highly shared sequence variants was judged likely to be a technical artifact of the sequencing pipeline. V-gene and J-gene trimming of TCR beta chains was associated with a missense DCLRE1C variant in a later genetic analysis, and the association was replicated in an independent cohort.

Library generation was performed with the immunoSEQ multiplex PCR assay. For the multiplex PCR, a mixture combining 60 forward primers for TCR Vbeta segments and 13 reverse primers for TCR Jbeta segments was used. The CDR3 region of rearranged TCR beta genes was amplified from genomic DNA by a multiplex PCR assay. The Illumina HiSeq System was used to sequence the amplified TCR beta libraries as 87-base-pair reads. The study's processing was this. A later analysis tallied some 79 million unique TCR beta chains across the 666 repertoires, and 10 million to 11 million of those chains were shared by two or more donors. Raw reads were error-corrected and collapsed into unique sequences with a nearest-neighbor algorithm that merged closely related sequences to remove PCR and sequencing errors. Alignment of CDR3 sequences to IMGT reference sequences was used to assign V, D and J gene segments. For a sequence to be retained, a match of at least six nucleotides was required to both a V gene segment and a J gene segment. A rearrangement was called productive if the CDR3 had no stop codons and remained in frame with V and J, and every other rearrangement was called non-productive. Following IMGT convention, CDR3 was defined as the stretch from the second conserved V-encoded cysteine to the conserved J-encoded phenylalanine. Sequences without an unambiguous match to a single V gene segment were excluded from the earlier analysis of a few hundred of the donors. In an earlier analysis of approximately 550 of the donors, V segments were called functional above 56.7% productive rearrangements and were called segregating when the between-donor standard deviation exceeded 5%. A statistical classification framework was developed to diagnose cytomegalovirus status using the catalog of TCR beta chain sequences. In a later analysis, TCR nucleotide sequences were compared against IMGT/GENE-DB human TR gene sequences so that V and J genes could be assigned. Using the TCRdist pipeline, a later analysis assigned CDR3 sequences along with most-parsimonious VDJ recombination scenarios. In a later analysis, each TCR beta chain was defined by its CDR3 amino acid sequence together with its V-gene family, and reads without a unique V-gene family were excluded. A later analysis removed nearly 600 highly shared, low-generation-probability nucleotide sequences to deal with suspected cross-contamination and a sequencing artifact. In a later analysis, a clonal expansion index was calculated for each public chain from normalized within-repertoire ranks of inferred template counts. Generation probabilities in a later analysis came from a VDJ recombination model fitted to out-of-frame rearrangements, and those results were checked against IGoR. In a later analysis, TCR-TCR, TCR-HLA and TCR-CMV co-occurrence was scored with hypergeometric tests, and a repertoire-size bias correction was applied to TCR pairs. False discovery rates were estimated in a later analysis by permuting HLA or CMV assignments 20 times. In a later analysis, co-occurring TCRs were grouped with DBSCAN, and TCRdist sequence similarity was added when clustering was performed within HLA-allele-positive subsets. Repertoires with fewer than 30,000 or more than 120,000 public chains, plus five repertoires with anomalous nucleotide sharing, were excluded from co-occurrence clustering. The table was pulled from immuneACCESS by TCRdb, which kept in-frame rearrangements only. Such tables lose some clones; where checked, under half of the loss comes from unresolved V genes, and the rest has no known cause. For V, J and clone size, that table is used; D and trimming come from the DNA. For this sample there are about 250,000 clones; nearly 95% appear just once. 1.7% of the sample goes to the ten largest clones.

Turning to this clone: Its recognized antigen is unknown. The record has no base qualities; no much larger clone is one base away.

The cohort consisted of approximately 670 healthy bone marrow donors. At the time of sampling, all cohort members were nominally healthy, though unrecorded immune exposures were likely present. The donor tested CMV seronegative, placing the donor among the 350 or so seronegative members of the cohort. A peripheral blood sample was provided by each donor, and peripheral blood mononuclear cells were used for TCR beta sequencing. Genomic DNA was extracted from the blood cell samples with the Qiagen DNeasy Blood Extraction Kit. Reading from cysteine to phenylalanine, the CDR3 counts 15 amino acids. The read is trimmed to its CDR3 DNA, 45 bases read in frame from base 1. Trimming removed 7 bases from V and 0 bases from J, leaving 19 bases between the germline ends. Per the germline V gene (reference sequence), GTSNPN is the CDR1 and SVGIG is the CDR2.

The rearranged segments are TRBV30 and TRBJ2-7; a weak D assignment points to TRBD2 (5 bases agree). The sequence was collected from a girl aged 2 to 10 in good health and CMV-seronegative. The sequencing sample was made of PBMCs. In nucleotide form, the sequence is TGTGCCTCCCGCCGGGGAGCCCCCCTCTCCTACGAGCAGTACTTC. Its coded protein is CASRRGAPLSYEQYF.